This TCR beta chain was sequenced during a study of blood T cells in healthy people across ages. Study-wide results and caveats: The long-lived group displayed more naive CD4+ cells, plus higher diversity, than the aged donors did. CMV infection status of these donors was not known.

This clonotype has just a few counts. Antigen unknown. Every participating donor contributed 8 to 10 milliliters of peripheral blood through a draw. Sample-barcoded 5' priming and a J-beta primer mix drove a second PCR of about 7 to 12 cycles. A single record per CDR3 protein comes from TCRdb applying MiXCR to the 5' RACE reads. The sample contains hundreds of thousands of distinct CDR3 sequences, roughly 21% of which appear only once. The germline V gene has CDR1 SEHNR and CDR2 FQNEAQ (reference sequence). Losses at the gene ends were 3 bases for V and 2 bases for J; bases not matched to a gene: 12. The CDR3 is 19 residues long.

The clonotype was recovered from a man between 65 and 80 years old in good health. The J gene is TRBJ2-6, the V gene TRBV7-9; 8 bases are a match to TRBD1. Sequencing was done on a sample of blood. CDR3 coding DNA: TGTGCCAGCAGCTTGCGTGCAGGGGGCCGCCTAACTGGGGCCAACGTCCTGACTTTC. Translation: CASSLRAGGRLTGANVLTF.